A selection of T cell receptor beta chains follows, all from one sample in a study of T-cell memory formation after mild COVID-19. In TCRdb, the 5' RACE reads were re-called with MiXCR into one record per CDR3 protein. The sample carries roughly 200,000 distinct CDR3 sequences, about 20% recorded once. The sample was PBMCs or a T cell subset sorted from them (not recorded which). These receptors were obtained from an adult woman who had mild COVID-19 (a few samples of this study predate the infection). Cell type and time point are not known. Each CDR3 is given with its conserved first and last residue. The order of the fields is D gene, J gene, V gene, clone size, CDR3 protein, CDR3 DNA. A D gene is named only where the DNA matches it firmly. Not every row has a clone size; where given, it reads once, few, many or a size class.

D gene: NA; J gene: TRBJ2-5; V gene: TRBV7-3; clone size: NA; CDR3 protein: CASSLWGSEETQYF; CDR3 DNA: TGTGCCAGCAGCTTATGGGGTAGTGAGGAGACCCAGTACTTC
D gene: NA; J gene: TRBJ1-1; V gene: TRBV6-6; clone size: few; CDR3 protein: CASSYTSPNTEAFF; CDR3 DNA: TGTGCCAGCAGTTACACATCACCGAACACTGAAGCTTTCTTT
D gene: NA; J gene: TRBJ2-7; V gene: TRBV3-1; clone size: NA; CDR3 protein: CASSPDLASYEQYF; CDR3 DNA: TGTGCCAGCAGCCCCGACTTGGCCTCCTACGAGCAGTACTTC
D gene: NA; J gene: TRBJ2-1; V gene: TRBV20-1; clone size: NA; CDR3 protein: CSASPWGKEEQFF; CDR3 DNA: TGCAGTGCTAGTCCGTGGGGAAAGGAGGAGCAGTTCTTC
D gene: NA; J gene: TRBJ1-5; V gene: TRBV4-1; clone size: few; CDR3 protein: CASSQEFGRGNQPQHF; CDR3 DNA: TGCGCCAGCAGCCAAGAGTTTGGCAGGGGCAATCAGCCCCAGCATTTT
D gene: TRBD1; J gene: TRBJ2-6; V gene: TRBV7-2; clone size: NA; CDR3 protein: CASSTLDRVSPSGANVLTF; CDR3 DNA: TGTGCCAGCAGCACCCTAGACAGGGTCTCCCCCTCTGGGGCCAACGTCCTGACTTTC
D gene: TRBD2; J gene: TRBJ2-7; V gene: TRBV2; clone size: NA; CDR3 protein: CASRYSGSFFYEQYF; CDR3 DNA: TGTGCCAGCAGATATAGCGGGAGTTTCTTCTACGAGCAGTACTTC
D gene: TRBD1; J gene: TRBJ2-5; V gene: TRBV6-4; clone size: many; CDR3 protein: CASSPGTGAETQYF; CDR3 DNA: TGTGCCAGCAGTCCAGGGACAGGCGCAGAGACCCAGTACTTC
D gene: TRBD1; J gene: TRBJ2-7; V gene: TRBV10-3; clone size: few; CDR3 protein: CAIREKGQLREQYF; CDR3 DNA: TGTGCCATCAGGGAAAAGGGACAGCTGAGGGAGCAGTACTTC
D gene: NA; J gene: TRBJ1-2; V gene: TRBV12-3/TRBV12-4; clone size: NA; CDR3 protein: CASSFYRAGNYGYTF; CDR3 DNA: TGTGCCAGCAGCTTTTACAGGGCCGGTAACTATGGCTACACCTTC
D gene: TRBD1; J gene: TRBJ2-3; V gene: TRBV4-2; clone size: NA; CDR3 protein: CASSPGQGLDTQYF; CDR3 DNA: TGTGCCAGCAGCCCCGGACAGGGATTAGATACGCAGTATTTT
D gene: NA; J gene: TRBJ2-1; V gene: TRBV7-9; clone size: NA; CDR3 protein: CASSHPSPLGSVNEQFF; CDR3 DNA: TGTGCCAGCAGCCACCCCTCTCCACTAGGGTCCGTCAATGAGCAGTTCTTC
D gene: TRBD2; J gene: TRBJ2-7; V gene: TRBV7-9; clone size: NA; CDR3 protein: CASSSGLAAPYEQYF; CDR3 DNA: TGTGCCAGCAGCTCCGGACTAGCCGCGCCCTACGAGCAGTACTTC
D gene: NA; J gene: TRBJ2-7; V gene: TRBV21-1; clone size: NA; CDR3 protein: CASSNRVRERVYEQYF; CDR3 DNA: TGTGCCAGCAGCAATAGGGTCCGGGAGAGGGTCTACGAGCAGTACTTC